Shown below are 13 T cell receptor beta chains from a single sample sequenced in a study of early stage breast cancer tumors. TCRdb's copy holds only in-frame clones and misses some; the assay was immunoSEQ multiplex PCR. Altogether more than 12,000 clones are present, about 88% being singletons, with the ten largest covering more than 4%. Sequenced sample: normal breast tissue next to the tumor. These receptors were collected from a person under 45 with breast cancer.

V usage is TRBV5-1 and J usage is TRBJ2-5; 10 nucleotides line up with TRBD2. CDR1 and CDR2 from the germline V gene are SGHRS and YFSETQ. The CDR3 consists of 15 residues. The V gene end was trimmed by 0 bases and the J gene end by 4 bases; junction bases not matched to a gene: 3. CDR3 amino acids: CASSLASGSGETQYF. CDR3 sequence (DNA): TGCGCCAGCAGCTTGGCTAGCGGGAGTGGAGAGACCCAGTACTTC. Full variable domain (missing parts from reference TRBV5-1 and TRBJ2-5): KAGVTQTPRYLIKTRGQQVTLSCSPISGHRSVSWYQQTPGQGLQFLFEYFSETQRNKGNFPGRFSGRQFSNSRSEMNVSTLELGDSALYLCASSLASGSGETQYFGPGTRLLVL.

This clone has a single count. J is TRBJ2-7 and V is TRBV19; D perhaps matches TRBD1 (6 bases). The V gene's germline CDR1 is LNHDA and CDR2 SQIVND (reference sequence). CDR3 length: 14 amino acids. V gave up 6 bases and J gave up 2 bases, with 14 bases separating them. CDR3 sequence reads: CASSRQVHPYEQYF. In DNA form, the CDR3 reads TGTGCCAGTAGCAGACAGGTTCATCCCTACGAGCAGTACTTC.

CDR3 in DNA: TGCGCCAGCAGCTTGGTTGGAGCGGGAGGGCACGAGCAGTTCTTC. It translates to CASSLVGAGGHEQFF. V gene TRBV5-1 combines with J gene TRBJ2-1; 10 bases match TRBD2. J was trimmed by 10 bases and V by 0 bases; bases with no gene match: 7. Germline loops: CDR1 SGHRS, CDR2 YFSETQ. This CDR3 has 15 residues.

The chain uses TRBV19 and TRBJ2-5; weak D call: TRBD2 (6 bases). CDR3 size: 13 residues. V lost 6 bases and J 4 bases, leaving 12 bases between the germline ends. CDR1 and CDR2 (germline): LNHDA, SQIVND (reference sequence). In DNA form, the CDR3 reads TGTGCCAGTAGACCGTTGGAGGGAGAGACCCAGTACTTC. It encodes CASRPLEGETQYF.

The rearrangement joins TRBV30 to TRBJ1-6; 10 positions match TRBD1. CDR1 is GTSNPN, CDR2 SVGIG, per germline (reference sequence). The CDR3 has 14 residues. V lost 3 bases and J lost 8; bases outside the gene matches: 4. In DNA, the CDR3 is TGTGCCTGGAGGAGAGGGACAGGGGATTCACCCCTCCACTTT. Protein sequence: CAWRRGTGDSPLHF.

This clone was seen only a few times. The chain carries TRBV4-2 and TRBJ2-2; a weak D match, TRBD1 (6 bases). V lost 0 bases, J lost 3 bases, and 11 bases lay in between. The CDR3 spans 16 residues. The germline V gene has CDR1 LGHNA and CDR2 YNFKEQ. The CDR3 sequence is CASSQDPGQYTGELFF. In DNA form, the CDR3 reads TGTGCCAGCAGCCAAGATCCCGGACAGTACACCGGGGAGCTGTTTTTT.

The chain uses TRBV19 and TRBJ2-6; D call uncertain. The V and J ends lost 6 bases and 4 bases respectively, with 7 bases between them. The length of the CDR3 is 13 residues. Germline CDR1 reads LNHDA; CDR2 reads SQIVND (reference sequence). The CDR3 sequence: CASSPPGANVLTF. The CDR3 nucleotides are TGTGCCAGTAGCCCGCCGGGGGCCAACGTCCTGACTTTC.

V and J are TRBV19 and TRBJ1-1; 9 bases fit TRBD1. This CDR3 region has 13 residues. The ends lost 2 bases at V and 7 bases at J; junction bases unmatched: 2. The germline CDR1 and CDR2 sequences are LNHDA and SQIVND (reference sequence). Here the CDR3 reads CASSIQGQGEAFF. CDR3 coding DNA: TGTGCCAGTAGTATACAGGGACAGGGTGAAGCTTTCTTT. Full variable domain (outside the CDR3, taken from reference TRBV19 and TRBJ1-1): DGGITQSPKYLFRKEGQNVTLSCEQNLNHDAMYWYRQDPGQGLRLIYYSQIVNDFQKGDIAEGYSVSREKKESFPLTVTSAQKNPTAFYLCASSIQGQGEAFFGQGTRLTVV.

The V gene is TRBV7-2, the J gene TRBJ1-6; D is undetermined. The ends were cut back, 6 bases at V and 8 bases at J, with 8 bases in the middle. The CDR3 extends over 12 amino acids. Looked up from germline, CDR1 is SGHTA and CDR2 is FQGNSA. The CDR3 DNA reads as TGTGCCAGCAGTTATAAGGATTCACCCCTCCACTTT. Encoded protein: CASSYKDSPLHF. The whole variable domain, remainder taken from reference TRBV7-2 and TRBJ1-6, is GAGVSQSPSNKVTEKGKDVELRCDPISGHTALYWYRQSLGQGLEFLIYFQGNSAPDKSGLPSDRFSAERTGGSVSTLTIQRTQQEDSAVYLCASSYKDSPLHFGNGTRLTVT.

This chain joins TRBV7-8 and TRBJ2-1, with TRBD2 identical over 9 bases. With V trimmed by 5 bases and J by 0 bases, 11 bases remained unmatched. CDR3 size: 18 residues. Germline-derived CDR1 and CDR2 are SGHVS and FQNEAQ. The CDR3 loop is CASSPDGREGSSYNEQFF. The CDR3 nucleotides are TGTGCCAGCAGCCCAGACGGGCGGGAGGGAAGCTCCTACAATGAGCAGTTCTTC.

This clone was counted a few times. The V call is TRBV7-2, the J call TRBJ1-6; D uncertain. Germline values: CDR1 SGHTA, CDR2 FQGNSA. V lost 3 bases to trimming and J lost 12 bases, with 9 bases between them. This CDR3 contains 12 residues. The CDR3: CASSFLERPLHF. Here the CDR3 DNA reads TGTGCCAGCAGCTTCCTCGAGCGACCCCTCCACTTT.

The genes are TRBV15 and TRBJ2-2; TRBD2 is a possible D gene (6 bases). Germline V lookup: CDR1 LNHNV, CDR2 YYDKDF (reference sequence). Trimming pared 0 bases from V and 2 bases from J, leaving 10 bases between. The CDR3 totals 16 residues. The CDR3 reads CATSRELAANTGELFF. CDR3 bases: TGTGCCACCAGCAGAGAATTAGCGGCCAACACCGGGGAGCTGTTTTTT.

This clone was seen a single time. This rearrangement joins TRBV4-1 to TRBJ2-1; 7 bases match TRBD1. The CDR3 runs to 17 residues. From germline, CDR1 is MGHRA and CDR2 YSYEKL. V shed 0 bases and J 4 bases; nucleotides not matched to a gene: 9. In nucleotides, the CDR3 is TGCGCCAGCAGCCAAGAGGGCCCGGGACAGACTTACAATGAGCAGTTCTTC. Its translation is CASSQEGPGQTYNEQFF.